This T cell receptor beta chain was captured by sequencing in a study of blood T cell repertoires in COVID-19. Study background: COVID-19 samples from acute and convalescent phases originated in the United States, Italy and Spain. T cells, B-cell-depleted T cells, or PBMCs supplied cDNA or gDNA.

Notes on this clone: The same CDR3 can be traced to other DNA sequences in this sample.

The CDR3 is made up of 13 amino acids. Trimming removed 1 base at V and 4 bases at J, with 7 bases between. Germline lookup yields CDR1 LGHNA and CDR2 YSLEER. TCRdb keeps only in-frame clones here, not all; method: immunoSEQ multiplex PCR. The sample has 70,000 to 90,000 clones, around 76% seen once. The gene calls are TRBV4-3 and TRBJ1-2; tentatively, D is TRBD1 (6 bases). The clonotype was recovered from a human donor in a cohort sampled during active COVID-19. Sequenced sample: peripheral blood. CDR3 bases: TGCGCCAGCAGCCAAGGAGGGGGCTATGGCTACACCTTC. It codes for CASSQGGGYGYTF.